This TCR beta chain appears in the sequencing data of a study of cytomegalovirus exposure and HLA in healthy donors (dated by TCRdb to 2015 to 2018). Concerning the study at large: According to an earlier analysis of around 600 of the donors, about 179 million T cells yielded roughly 100 million unique TCR beta sequences and 276 Gb of sequence data. An early release covering about 600 HLA-typed donors comprised around 300 gigabases of sequencing data and 85 million or so unique TCR sequences. Of the 300 to 500 genotyped donors, roughly 80% were placed in the genetic ancestry cluster associated with self-reported Caucasian donors. The study was designed to test whether signatures of past pathogen exposure could be identified by cataloging public T cell receptors. The study profiled the T cell repertoires of more than 500 subjects by immunosequencing and related them to cytomegalovirus serostatus. In addition to the first cohort of 500 to 850 subjects, a separate validation cohort of 120 different subjects was used. The study combined high-throughput TCR immunosequencing, statistical association of individual TCRs with disease status, and machine learning to predict cytomegalovirus infection status. In a later analysis, previously published TCR beta repertoires from several hundred donors were re-analyzed and high-resolution HLA genotyping was added so that TCR occurrence patterns could be studied. In the later analysis, no new phenotypic data were used to find candidate immune exposures; instead, reliance was placed on TCR beta sequences and their occurrence across donors. An earlier analysis of around 640 of the donors used high-throughput TCR beta sequencing to judge whether each TCR beta V gene segment behaved as functional or pseudogenic. Donor age, sex, ethnicity and CMV serostatus were compiled alongside the repertoire data. In a later genetic analysis, genome-wide SNP genotypes for about 55% of the roughly 700 donors were used, and that subset was treated as a discovery cohort. All discovery cohort repertoires had been generated using a single sequencing platform. Both class I and class II loci were covered by HLA typing, at four-digit resolution. Typing coverage differed by locus: A, B, C, DRB1 and DQB1 were typed in about 620-630 donors, DQA1 in 522, DPA1 in 600 to 610, and DPB1 in 400 to 490. Roughly 5 DR-DQ haplotypes were handled as single units for association and clustering because linkage in the cohort was strong. Among some 400 genotyped donors of the cohort, an average of roughly 240,000 unique TCR beta nucleotide sequences were sequenced per donor, 15% to 20% of them non-productive.

The cohort consisted of 650 to 700 healthy bone marrow donors. At the time of sampling, all cohort members were nominally healthy, though unrecorded immune exposures were likely present. The donor was CMV seronegative and was included in the group of 352 seronegative cohort members. Every donor gave a peripheral blood sample, and the peripheral blood mononuclear cells from that sample were used for TCR beta sequencing. Genomic DNA extraction from the blood cell samples was performed with the Qiagen DNeasy Blood Extraction Kit. The protocol used for the library was the immunoSEQ multiplex PCR assay. A mixture of 60 forward primers for TCR Vbeta segments and 13 reverse primers for TCR Jbeta segments was used in the multiplex PCR. Amplification of the CDR3 region of rearranged TCR beta genes was performed with a multiplex PCR assay on genomic DNA. The amplified TCR beta libraries were sequenced on the Illumina HiSeq System as 87-base-pair reads. In the paper's pipeline: A later analysis counted some 74 million unique TCR beta chains across the 640 or so repertoires, and around 9.9 million of these chains were shared by at least two donors. To remove PCR and sequencing errors, raw reads were error-corrected and collapsed into unique sequences using a nearest-neighbor algorithm that merged closely related sequences. To assign V, D and J gene segments, CDR3 sequences were aligned to IMGT reference sequences. For a sequence to be retained, a match of at least six nucleotides was required to both a V gene segment and a J gene segment. A rearrangement counted as productive if the CDR3 had no stop codons and remained in frame with V and J, and every other rearrangement counted as non-productive. CDR3 was defined by IMGT convention, running from the second conserved V-encoded cysteine to the conserved J-encoded phenylalanine. In an earlier analysis of roughly 580 of the donors, sequences lacking an unambiguous match to a single V gene segment were excluded. In an earlier analysis of approximately 610 of the donors, V segments were called functional above 56.7% productive rearrangements and were called segregating when the between-donor standard deviation exceeded 5%. A statistical classification framework was built for diagnosing cytomegalovirus status from the catalog of TCR beta chain sequences. V and J gene assignment, in a later analysis, came from comparing TCR nucleotide sequences with IMGT/GENE-DB human TR gene sequences. The TCRdist pipeline was used in a later analysis to assign CDR3 sequences and most-parsimonious VDJ recombination scenarios. In a later analysis, each TCR beta chain was defined by its CDR3 amino acid sequence together with its V-gene family, and reads without a unique V-gene family were excluded. To address suspected cross-contamination and a sequencing artifact, a later analysis removed a few hundred highly shared, low-generation-probability nucleotide sequences. A later analysis calculated a clonal expansion index for each public chain from normalized within-repertoire ranks of inferred template counts. In a later analysis, generation probabilities were computed using a VDJ recombination model fitted to out-of-frame rearrangements, and the results were checked against IGoR. In a later analysis, hypergeometric tests were used to score TCR-TCR, TCR-HLA and TCR-CMV co-occurrence, with a repertoire-size bias correction applied to TCR pairs. False discovery rates were estimated in a later analysis by permuting HLA or CMV assignments 20 times. In a later analysis, co-occurring TCRs were grouped using DBSCAN, with TCRdist sequence similarity added in when clustering inside HLA-allele-positive subsets. Repertoires with fewer than 30,000 or more than 120,000 public chains were left out of co-occurrence clustering, as were about 5 repertoires with anomalous nucleotide sharing. Held by TCRdb, this immuneACCESS table contains in-frame sequences only and omits some clones. Under half of the omission traces to an unresolved V gene where checked; the cause of the rest is unknown. V and J calls and clone size come straight from that table; D and trimming were deduced from the DNA. A total of 150,000 to 200,000 clones appear in this sample, more than 80% of them only once. The top ten hold 0.65% of the sample.

Study-wide findings and limitations: This cohort had only TCR beta chains sequenced, and the lack of alpha or paired-chain data limited which features could be detected. Because some donors lacked HLA typing at each locus, the association tests relied only on the typed subset. Most CMV-associated TCR beta chains appeared to be HLA-restricted in a later analysis, and the HLA associations seemed to be driven largely by CMV exposure. Correlated functional status among segregating V segments might reflect linkage disequilibrium, but an unknown experimental factor could not be ruled out. Across donors, most TCR sequences were observed very rarely, whereas some public TCRs were present in many individuals. In a later analysis, HLA-associated TCR beta chains were found to be more clonally expanded and to have lower generation probabilities than equally common non-associated chains. A further reported finding was that TCR beta sequences accurately predicted the HLA-A and HLA-B alleles for most subjects in the first cohort. V-gene and J-gene trimming of TCR beta chains was associated with a missense DCLRE1C variant in a later genetic analysis, and the association was replicated in an independent cohort. The authors suggested that the approach could potentially be extended to other disease states and immunological phenotypes. In a later analysis, several top co-occurrence clusters were reported to appear linked to parvovirus B19, influenza, CMV and Epstein-Barr virus. The classifier was reported to diagnose cytomegalovirus status with high specificity and sensitivity in both the original cohort and the validation cohort. Some IMGT-functional V segments, including TRBV6-2 and TRBV6-3, could not be distinguished by the 87-base-pair reads and were therefore excluded. The study listed 150 to 200 TCR beta chains as associated with cytomegalovirus. Assigning TCR associations to individual alleles was difficult when HLA alleles, especially DR and DQ, strongly co-occurred. A later analysis associated 16,951 TCR beta sequences with specific HLA alleles at a false discovery rate of 0.05. Broadly in line with IMGT annotations, most TCR beta V segments showed up in productive rearrangements about 87% or about 30% of the time in an earlier analysis of some 590 of the donors. Roughly uniform sequencing depth across donors was assumed in presence/absence analyses, although this assumption may not hold. Because counts were too low, seventeen rarely observed V segments, including chromosome 9 orphons, were excluded from the earlier analysis of about 500 of the donors. A later analysis found that TCR association rates varied across HLA loci, with DRB1 alleles showing the most associated TCRs and HLA-C alleles the fewest. A few of the identified cytomegalovirus-associated TCR beta chains were confirmed in vitro to be specific for cytomegalovirus antigens. Immune exposure information for the cohort was limited to CMV serostatus. A cluster of highly shared sequence variants was judged likely to represent a technical artifact of the sequencing pipeline. Compared with the 666-donor mean, donors in an Asian-associated ancestry cluster had fewer N-insertions in productive TCRs, according to a later genetic analysis.

Details on this clone: Its target antigen remains unknown. No much larger clone is present one base from it, and per-base qualities are unavailable.

The CDR1 and CDR2 encoded by the germline V gene (reference sequence) are SGHNT and YYREEE. The CDR3, from cysteine to phenylalanine, totals 15 residues. The retained sequence is limited to the CDR3, 45 bases, with the frame set at the first base. Between the V and J ends, shortened by 0 bases and 3 bases respectively, the junction contains 12 bases. The receptor was isolated from a boy aged 5-17 years in good health and CMV-seronegative. The chain uses TRBV5-4 and TRBJ1-1; matching of 6 bases hints at TRBD1 as the D gene. The specimen sequenced was PBMCs. CDR3 loop: CASSLGGGADTEAFF. The DNA sequence is as follows: TGTGCCAGCAGCTTGGGCGGGGGGGCGGACACTGAAGCTTTCTTT.